The following is a T cell receptor beta chain sequence with its context. Its target antigen remains unknown. One base away there is no much larger clone; base qualities are not given. There are 13 amino acids in the CDR3, from cysteine to phenylalanine inclusive. The kept DNA is CDR3 alone, 39 bases in frame from the first base. The germline V gene (reference sequence) supplies CDR1 LNHDA and CDR2 SQIVND. Trimming accounts for 5 bases at V and 5 bases at J, while the number of junction bases matched to no gene is 5. The sample comes from a study of cytomegalovirus exposure and HLA in healthy donors (dated by TCRdb to about 2017). Background for the entire study: An earlier analysis of 550 to 700 of the donors reported about 250 Gb of sequence data and around 110 million unique TCR beta sequences from 190 million or so T cells. Roughly 300 gigabases of sequencing data and approximately 80 million unique TCR sequences were included in an early release covering about 620 HLA-typed donors. Of the 300 to 400 genotyped donors, roughly 85% fell in the genetic ancestry cluster associated with self-reported Caucasian donors. The aim of the study was to test whether cataloging public T cell receptors could identify signatures of past pathogen exposure. The study used immunosequencing to profile the T cell repertoires of some 600 subjects and linked those repertoires to cytomegalovirus serostatus. Along with the roughly 670-subject first cohort, a separate validation cohort of over a hundred different subjects was used. The study combined high-throughput TCR immunosequencing, statistical association of individual TCRs with disease status, and machine learning to predict cytomegalovirus infection status. A later analysis re-analyzed previously published TCR beta repertoires from 550 to 700 donors and added high-resolution HLA genotyping to study TCR occurrence patterns. The later analysis used no new phenotypic data to find candidate immune exposures, relying instead on TCR beta sequences and their occurrence across donors. An earlier analysis of 587 of the donors applied high-throughput TCR beta sequencing to assess whether each TCR beta V gene segment acted as functional or pseudogenic. Donor age, sex, ethnicity and CMV serostatus were compiled alongside the repertoire data. A later genetic analysis took genome-wide SNP genotypes for about 60% of the roughly 670 donors and used that subset as a discovery cohort. Every repertoire in the discovery cohort had been generated on one and the same sequencing platform. HLA typing covered class I and class II loci at four-digit resolution. The number of donors typed differed by locus, with about 629-630 for A, B, C, DRB1 and DQB1, around 520 for DQA1, approximately 580 for DPA1, and around 450 for DPB1. Because of strong linkage in the cohort, five DR-DQ haplotypes were treated as single units for association and clustering. Among some 410 genotyped donors of the cohort, an average of approximately 240,000 unique TCR beta nucleotide sequences was sequenced per donor, of which 15% to 20% were non-productive.

The paper as a whole reports these results and caveats: A further reported finding was that TCR beta sequences accurately predicted the HLA-A and HLA-B alleles for most subjects in the first cohort. The 87-base-pair reads could not distinguish some IMGT-functional V segments, including TRBV6-2 and TRBV6-3, so those segments were excluded. A cluster of highly shared sequence variants was judged likely to be a technical artifact of the sequencing pipeline. In a later analysis, the rate of TCR association differed among HLA loci, with DRB1 alleles having the most associated TCRs and HLA-C alleles having the fewest. In this cohort, only TCR beta chains were sequenced, and detectable features were limited by the absence of alpha or paired-chain data. Roughly uniform sequencing depth across donors was assumed in presence/absence analyses, although this assumption may not hold. In a later analysis, some 18,000 TCR beta sequences were associated with specific HLA alleles at a false discovery rate of 0.05. The study listed 164 TCR beta chains as associated with cytomegalovirus. For the cohort, immune exposure information was limited to CMV serostatus. In a later genetic analysis, a missense DCLRE1C variant was associated with V-gene and J-gene trimming of TCR beta chains, and the association was replicated in an independent cohort. A later analysis reported that several top co-occurrence clusters appeared linked to parvovirus B19, influenza, CMV and Epstein-Barr virus. In vitro tests confirmed that a few of the cytomegalovirus-associated TCR beta chains recognize cytomegalovirus antigens. The classifier was reported to diagnose cytomegalovirus status with high specificity and sensitivity in both the original and validation cohorts. In a later analysis, HLA-associated TCR beta chains were found to be more clonally expanded and to have lower generation probabilities than equally common non-associated chains. In an earlier analysis of 587 of the donors, most TCR beta V segments were observed in productive rearrangements about 90% or about 30% of the time, broadly matching IMGT annotations. Because HLA typing was unavailable for some donors at each locus, only the typed subset was used in association tests. Most CMV-associated TCR beta chains appeared to be HLA-restricted in a later analysis, and the HLA associations seemed to be driven largely by CMV exposure. When HLA alleles, especially DR and DQ, strongly co-occurred, attributing TCR associations to individual alleles was difficult. According to the authors, the approach could potentially be generalized to other disease states and immunological phenotypes. In a later genetic analysis, fewer N-insertions in productive TCRs were reported among donors in an Asian-associated ancestry cluster than the roughly 700-donor mean. Linkage disequilibrium might explain the correlated functional status among segregating V segments, but an unknown experimental factor could not be excluded. Because counts were too low, around 18 rarely observed V segments, including chromosome 9 orphons, were left out of the earlier analysis of 500 to 750 of the donors. While some public TCRs were present in many individuals, most TCR sequences turned up only very rarely across donors.

Library preparation used the immunoSEQ multiplex PCR assay. The multiplex PCR relied on a mix of 60 forward primers for TCR Vbeta segments and 13 reverse primers for TCR Jbeta segments. The CDR3 region of rearranged TCR beta genes was amplified from genomic DNA with a multiplex PCR assay. On the Illumina HiSeq System, the amplified TCR beta libraries were sequenced as 87-base-pair reads. In the authors' own workflow: Across the 700 or so repertoires, a later analysis counted tens of millions of unique TCR beta chains, roughly 11 million of which were shared by at least two donors. Raw reads were error-corrected and collapsed into unique sequences with a nearest-neighbor algorithm that merged closely related sequences to remove PCR and sequencing errors. V, D and J gene segments were assigned by aligning CDR3 sequences to IMGT reference sequences. For a sequence to be retained, at least a six-nucleotide match to both a V gene segment and a J gene segment was required. A rearrangement counted as productive if the CDR3 had no stop codons and remained in frame with V and J, and every other rearrangement counted as non-productive. Following IMGT convention, CDR3 was defined as the stretch from the second conserved V-encoded cysteine up to the conserved J-encoded phenylalanine. The earlier analysis of about 590 of the donors excluded sequences that lacked an unambiguous match to a single V gene segment. In an earlier analysis of 587 of the donors, V segments were called functional above 56.7% productive rearrangements and were called segregating when the between-donor standard deviation exceeded 5%. To diagnose cytomegalovirus status from the catalog of TCR beta chain sequences, a statistical classification framework was built. V and J gene assignment, in a later analysis, came from comparing TCR nucleotide sequences with IMGT/GENE-DB human TR gene sequences. Using the TCRdist pipeline, a later analysis assigned CDR3 sequences along with most-parsimonious VDJ recombination scenarios. A later analysis defined each TCR beta chain by its CDR3 amino acid sequence plus V-gene family, and excluded reads lacking a unique V-gene family. A later analysis removed 550 to 700 highly shared, low-generation-probability nucleotide sequences to deal with suspected cross-contamination and a sequencing artifact. In a later analysis, a clonal expansion index was calculated for each public chain from normalized within-repertoire ranks of inferred template counts. In a later analysis, generation probabilities were computed with a VDJ recombination model fitted to out-of-frame rearrangements, and the resulting probabilities were checked against IGoR. A later analysis scored TCR-TCR, TCR-HLA and TCR-CMV co-occurrence with hypergeometric tests, applying a repertoire-size bias correction to TCR pairs. A later analysis estimated false discovery rates by permuting HLA or CMV assignments 20 times. In a later analysis, co-occurring TCRs were grouped with DBSCAN, and TCRdist sequence similarity was added when clustering was performed within HLA-allele-positive subsets. Co-occurrence clustering excluded repertoires with fewer than 30,000 or more than 120,000 public chains, plus five with anomalous nucleotide sharing. TCRdb re-hosts the immuneACCESS table, in-frame sequences only. Its copies lack some clones; in the studies checked, an unresolved V gene accounts for under half of them, and the cause for the rest is not known. The V and J calls and the clone size are those of that table, but D and trimming were determined from the DNA. This sample gives hundreds of thousands of clones in total; roughly 88% of them show up just once. Roughly 0.71% of the sample goes to the ten largest clones.

The cohort comprised 710 or so healthy bone marrow donors. At the time of sampling, all cohort members were nominally healthy, though unrecorded immune exposures were likely present. The donor was CMV seronegative and was included in the group of 352 seronegative cohort members. Each donor provided a peripheral blood sample, and peripheral blood mononuclear cells were used for TCR beta sequencing. Genomic DNA extraction from the blood cell samples was performed with the Qiagen DNeasy Blood Extraction Kit. The sequencing sample was made of PBMCs. The clonotype was recovered from a boy aged 2 to 10 in good health and CMV-seronegative. The chain uses TRBV19 and TRBJ2-5; 7 junctional bases match TRBD1. The DNA reads TGTGCCAGTAGTCCGACAGGGCAGGAGACCCAGTACTTC. It translates as CASSPTGQETQYF.